The present T cell receptor beta chain was sequenced within a study of T cell responses to AZD1222 COVID-19 vaccine. Sequencing used immunoSEQ multiplex PCR; TCRdb keeps in-frame clones, though not all of them. This sample carries some 54,000 clones, about 89% of them seen once, and the ten largest clones take roughly 1.9%. This clonotype originated in an adult in good health. The source material was peripheral blood, sampled on day 0 of AZD1222 vaccination.

The CDR3 DNA reads TGTGCCAGCAGCGAGACTAGCGGGAGGGCCCCCAATGAGCAGTTCTTC. Its translation is CASSETSGRAPNEQFF. This chain joins TRBV6-2 or TRBV6-3 and TRBJ2-1; 14 bases line up with TRBD2. J lost 6 bases, V lost 6 bases, and 7 bases had no gene match. This CDR3 comprises 16 residues. Germline CDR1 reads MNHEY; CDR2 reads SVGEGT.